A selection of T cell receptor beta chains follows, all from one sample in a study of blood T cell repertoires in COVID-19. TCRdb keeps only in-frame clones here, not all; method: immunoSEQ multiplex PCR. The repertoire holds approximately 54,000 clones, with 85% to 95% as singletons. The source material was peripheral blood. All receptors come from a man aged 45-65 years with acute or convalescent COVID-19. The CDR3 runs from the conserved cysteine through the conserved F or W. A D gene is named only where the DNA matches it firmly. Not all rows give a size; the values are once, few, many and, for expanded clones, a class.

v_call,clone_size,cdr3_length,j_call,d_call,cdr3_aa,cdr3_nt
TRBV19,-,12,TRBJ1-1,TRBD1,CASSPGQGEAFF,TGTGCCAGTAGTCCAGGACAGGGGGAAGCTTTCTTT
TRBV7-8,-,16,TRBJ1-3,TRBD1,CASSDPTGDSGNTIYF,TGTGCCAGCAGTGATCCTACAGGGGACTCTGGAAACACCATATATTTT
TRBV30,-,15,TRBJ2-2,-,CAWSPGQLNTGELFF,TGTGCCTGGAGCCCGGGACAACTTAACACCGGGGAGCTGTTTTTT
TRBV9,-,14,TRBJ1-4,-,CASSQGSANEKLFF,TGTGCCAGCAGCCAGGGTTCGGCCAATGAAAAACTGTTTTTT
TRBV19,-,12,TRBJ1-2,-,CASTRGNYGYTF,TGTGCCAGTACCAGGGGTAACTATGGCTACACCTTC
TRBV7-9,-,14,TRBJ2-5,-,CASTKDWKSETQYF,TGTGCCAGCACCAAGGACTGGAAGTCGGAGACCCAGTACTTC
TRBV24-1,-,16,TRBJ2-3,-,CATSAQRGGHTDTQYF,TGTGCCACCAGTGCCCAACGAGGGGGACACACAGATACGCAGTATTTT
TRBV7-9,-,18,TRBJ2-3,-,CASSPTTTLASNTDTQYF,TGTGCCAGCAGCCCAACCACGACACTAGCTTCCAACACAGATACGCAGTATTTT
TRBV10-2,once,15,TRBJ1-2,-,CASSESQGTLYGYTF,TGCGCCAGCAGTGAGTCTCAGGGAACACTCTATGGCTACACCTTC
TRBV5-1,-,14,TRBJ1-1,-,CASSTRGVRTEAFF,TGCGCCAGCAGCACCCGGGGGGTGCGGACTGAAGCTTTCTTT
TRBV19,-,15,TRBJ1-5,TRBD1,CASRRDREGNQPQHF,TGTGCCAGTAGGAGGGACAGGGAGGGCAATCAGCCCCAGCATTTT
TRBV7-6,-,17,TRBJ1-1,-,CASSLDPGKTGGTEAFF,TGTGCCAGCAGCTTAGACCCGGGGAAGACTGGCGGCACTGAAGCTTTCTTT
TRBV6-5,once,15,TRBJ1-3,TRBD1,CASRDKTGGRNTIYF,TGTGCCAGCAGAGATAAAACAGGGGGAAGAAACACCATATATTTT
TRBV6-4,-,15,TRBJ1-2,TRBD1,CASSVEQGANYGYTF,TGTGCCAGCAGTGTAGAACAGGGGGCTAACTATGGCTACACCTTC
TRBV7-6,-,16,TRBJ2-3,-,CASSLSGSRGTDTQYF,TGTGCCAGCAGCTTAAGCGGGTCCCGGGGAACAGATACGCAGTATTTT
TRBV3-1/TRBV3-2,-,14,TRBJ1-5,TRBD1,CASSLGTEYQPQHF,TGTGCCAGCAGCCTTGGGACAGAATATCAGCCCCAGCATTTT
TRBV12-3/TRBV12-4,-,13,TRBJ1-5,TRBD1,CASGTGGSQPQHF,TGTGCCAGCGGGACAGGGGGCAGTCAGCCCCAGCATTTT
TRBV9,-,16,TRBJ2-4,TRBD2,CASSRRDGGSGAIQYF,TGTGCCAGCAGCCGAAGGGACGGCGGGAGTGGAGCCATTCAGTACTTC
TRBV7-9,-,18,TRBJ2-6,-,CASSLAAESVSGANVLTF,TGTGCCAGCAGCTTAGCGGCGGAGAGTGTGTCTGGGGCCAACGTCCTGACTTTC
TRBV7-2,-,14,TRBJ2-3,-,CASSLDRVTDTQYF,TGTGCCAGCAGCTTAGACAGGGTGACAGATACGCAGTATTTT
TRBV11-2,-,14,TRBJ1-2,TRBD1,CASSLDRAHGGYTF,TGTGCCAGCAGCCTAGACAGGGCGCATGGTGGCTACACCTTC
TRBV9,-,13,TRBJ1-2,-,CASSLAGNYGYTF,TGTGCCAGCAGCCTGGCGGGAAACTATGGCTACACCTTC
TRBV7-9,-,15,TRBJ2-5,-,CASSDSWGEEETQYF,TGTGCCAGCAGCGACAGTTGGGGGGAAGAGGAGACCCAGTACTTC
TRBV19,-,14,TRBJ2-7,TRBD2,CASSARTSTYEQYF,TGTGCCAGTAGTGCACGGACTAGCACCTACGAGCAGTACTTC
TRBV28,once,14,TRBJ2-5,-,CASSARTVPETQYF,TGTGCCAGCAGTGCTAGGACAGTCCCAGAGACCCAGTACTTC
TRBV4-1,-,15,TRBJ1-5,-,CASSQGGLINQPQHF,TGCGCCAGCAGCCAAGGGGGACTGATAAATCAGCCCCAGCATTTT
TRBV5-6,-,17,TRBJ2-1,TRBD2,CASSSQQRTRGYNEQFF,TGTGCCAGCAGCTCCCAGCAGAGGACTAGAGGCTACAATGAGCAGTTCTTC
TRBV5-5,once,16,TRBJ1-4,TRBD1,CASSPGQVATNEKLFF,TGTGCCAGCAGCCCTGGACAGGTCGCAACTAATGAAAAACTGTTTTTT
TRBV9,few,15,TRBJ1-5,TRBD1,CASSERGRPNQPQHF,TGTGCCAGCAGCGAAAGGGGGCGGCCCAATCAGCCCCAGCATTTT
TRBV4-3,-,14,TRBJ2-7,TRBD2,CASSLGRAPYEQYF,TGCGCCAGCAGCCTCGGGAGGGCCCCCTACGAGCAGTACTTC
TRBV5-4,-,15,TRBJ2-3,-,CASSLRAGSLDTQYF,TGTGCCAGCAGCTTGCGGGCGGGGTCACTCGATACGCAGTATTTT
TRBV15,-,14,TRBJ2-7,TRBD1,CAPQGDRGDHEQYF,TGTGCCCCTCAGGGGGACAGGGGGGATCACGAGCAGTACTTC
TRBV6-5,-,15,TRBJ2-7,TRBD2,CASSYSRTGGYEQYF,TGTGCCAGCAGTTACTCGAGGACGGGGGGCTACGAGCAGTACTTC
TRBV28,-,14,TRBJ2-2,TRBD2,CASSLAGGTGELFF,TGTGCCAGCAGTTTAGCGGGAGGAACCGGGGAGCTGTTTTTT
TRBV18,-,14,TRBJ1-2,TRBD1,CASSPDRAPYGYTF,TGTGCCAGCTCCCCCGACAGGGCGCCATATGGCTACACCTTC
TRBV4-1,-,17,TRBJ1-5,TRBD1,CASSQDLGQGFGQPQHF,TGCGCCAGCAGCCAAGACTTGGGACAGGGATTTGGACAGCCCCAGCATTTT
TRBV19,-,14,TRBJ1-1,TRBD1,CASSRGQGRPEAFF,TGTGCCAGTAGCCGGGGACAGGGAAGGCCTGAAGCTTTCTTT
TRBV2,-,11,TRBJ2-5,-,CASSAQETQYF,TGTGCCAGCAGTGCTCAAGAGACCCAGTACTTC
TRBV19,-,15,TRBJ1-5,-,CASSMTINSNQPQHF,TGTGCCAGTAGTATGACAATCAATAGCAATCAGCCCCAGCATTTT
TRBV24-1,-,14,TRBJ2-3,-,CATSTGYVPDTQYF,TGTGCCACTAGTACAGGGTATGTACCAGATACGCAGTATTTT
TRBV12-5,-,16,TRBJ1-6,TRBD1,CASGLETGVTNSPLHF,TGTGCTAGTGGTTTAGAAACAGGGGTTACCAATTCACCCCTCCACTTT
TRBV2,once,15,TRBJ1-2,TRBD1,CASSGEQGAPRGYTF,TGTGCCAGCAGTGGAGAACAGGGGGCGCCGAGAGGCTACACCTTC